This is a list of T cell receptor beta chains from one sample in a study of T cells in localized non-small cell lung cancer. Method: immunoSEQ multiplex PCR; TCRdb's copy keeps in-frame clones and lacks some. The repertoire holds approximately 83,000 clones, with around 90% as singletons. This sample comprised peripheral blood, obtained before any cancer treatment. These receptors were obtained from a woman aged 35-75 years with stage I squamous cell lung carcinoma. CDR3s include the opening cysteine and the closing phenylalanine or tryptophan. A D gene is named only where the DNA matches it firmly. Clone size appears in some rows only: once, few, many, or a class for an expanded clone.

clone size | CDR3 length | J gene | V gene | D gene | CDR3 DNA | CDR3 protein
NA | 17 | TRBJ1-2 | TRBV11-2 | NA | TGTGCCAGCAGCTTAGATGCGTCAGGGGCCGTTAACTATGGCTACACCTTC | CASSLDASGAVNYGYTF
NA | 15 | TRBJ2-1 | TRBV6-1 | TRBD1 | TGTGCCAGCAGTACTGGGACAGGGGACTACAATGAGCAGTTCTTC | CASSTGTGDYNEQFF
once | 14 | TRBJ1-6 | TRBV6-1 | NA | TGTGCCAGCAGTGAGATACAGGGAGGGGCACCCCTCCACTTT | CASSEIQGGAPLHF
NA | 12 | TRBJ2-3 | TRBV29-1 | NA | TGCAGCGCCGATGGTGGGGCGGATACGCAGTATTTT | CSADGGADTQYF
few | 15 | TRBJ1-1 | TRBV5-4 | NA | TGTGCCAGCAGCTTCGGATCATCAGGGAACACTGAAGCTTTCTTT | CASSFGSSGNTEAFF
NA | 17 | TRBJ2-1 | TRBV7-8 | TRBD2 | TGTGCCAGCAGCTGGGGACTAGCGGGGTGGACCTACAATGAGCAGTTCTTC | CASSWGLAGWTYNEQFF
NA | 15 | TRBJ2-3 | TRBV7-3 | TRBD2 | TGTGCCAGCAGCTTCCTTGGCGGGGGGATAGATACGCAGTATTTT | CASSFLGGGIDTQYF
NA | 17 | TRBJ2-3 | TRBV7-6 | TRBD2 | TGTGCCAGCAGTTTCAATCTAGCGGGCTCTAACACAGATACGCAGTATTTT | CASSFNLAGSNTDTQYF
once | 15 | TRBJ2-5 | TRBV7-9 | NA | TGTGCCAGCAGCTTAGGCACAGGAATAGAAGAGACCCAGTACTTC | CASSLGTGIEETQYF
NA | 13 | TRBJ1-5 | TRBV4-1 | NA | TGCGCCAGCAGGAAGGGGGATGGTCAGCCCCAGCATTTT | CASRKGDGQPQHF
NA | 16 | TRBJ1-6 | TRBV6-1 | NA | TGTGCCAGCAGTGGCCAACCTGAGGCCGGTAATTCACCCCTCCACTTT | CASSGQPEAGNSPLHF
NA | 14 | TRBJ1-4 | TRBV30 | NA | TGTGCCTTCCTGGACGAGGCAACTAATGAAAAACTGTTTTTT | CAFLDEATNEKLFF
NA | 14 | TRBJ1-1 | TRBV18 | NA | TGTGCCAGCTCGCCGGACTATGGCAACACTGAAGCTTTCTTT | CASSPDYGNTEAFF
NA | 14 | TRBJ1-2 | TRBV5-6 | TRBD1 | TGTGCCAGCAGCTCGCCGGGACAGGGGGATGGCTACACCTTC | CASSSPGQGDGYTF
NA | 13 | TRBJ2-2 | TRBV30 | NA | TGTGCCTGGAGTGTACTCAGGGCCGGGGAGCTGTTTTTT | CAWSVLRAGELFF
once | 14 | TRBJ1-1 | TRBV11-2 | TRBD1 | TGTGCCAGCAGCCAGGGACAGTCGAACACTGAAGCTTTCTTT | CASSQGQSNTEAFF
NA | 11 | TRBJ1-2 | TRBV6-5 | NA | TGTGCCAGACAGGGTCTGGAAGGCTACACCTTC | CARQGLEGYTF
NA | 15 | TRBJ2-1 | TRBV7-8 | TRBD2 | TGTGCCAGCAGGGCGCTAGCGGGGGTCTACAATGAGCAGTTCTTC | CASRALAGVYNEQFF
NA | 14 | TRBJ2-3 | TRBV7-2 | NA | TGTGCCAGCAGCCAAGGGGACATCACAGATACGCAGTATTTT | CASSQGDITDTQYF
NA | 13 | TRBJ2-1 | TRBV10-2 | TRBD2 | TGCGCCACCGACTGGGGGGGTAACAATGAGCAGTTCTTC | CATDWGGNNEQFF
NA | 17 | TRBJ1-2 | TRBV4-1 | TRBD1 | TGCGCCAGCAGCCAAGGCCACCGACAGGGTACTTACTATGGCTACACCTTC | CASSQGHRQGTYYGYTF
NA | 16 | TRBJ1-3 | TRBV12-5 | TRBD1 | TGTGCTAGTGGTTTGGGACAGGGAATTTCTGGAAACACCATATATTTT | CASGLGQGISGNTIYF
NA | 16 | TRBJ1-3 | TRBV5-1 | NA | TGCGCCAGCAGCCAGGCCCCAACCAGCTCTGGAAACACCATATATTTT | CASSQAPTSSGNTIYF
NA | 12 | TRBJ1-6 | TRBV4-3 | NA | TGCGCCAGCAGCCAATCTAGAGGACCCCTCCACTTT | CASSQSRGPLHF
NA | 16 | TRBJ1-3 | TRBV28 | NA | TGTGCCAGCAGTTTATCCCTTGGGGGCTCTGGAAACACCATATATTTT | CASSLSLGGSGNTIYF
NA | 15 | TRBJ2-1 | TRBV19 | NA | TGTGCCAGTAGATGGGACGGCAGCTCCTACAATGAGCAGTTCTTC | CASRWDGSSYNEQFF
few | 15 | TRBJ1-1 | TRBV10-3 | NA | TGTGCCATCAGTGACCCCGGTCGGGGCAACACTGAAGCTTTCTTT | CAISDPGRGNTEAFF
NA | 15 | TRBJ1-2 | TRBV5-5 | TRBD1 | TGTGCCAGCAGCCCCGAGAAGACAGGGGGCTATGGCTACACCTTC | CASSPEKTGGYGYTF
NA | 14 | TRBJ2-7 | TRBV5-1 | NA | TGCGCCAGCAGCTTGAACGGTTTGGGGTACGAGCAGTACTTC | CASSLNGLGYEQYF
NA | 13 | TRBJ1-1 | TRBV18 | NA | TGTGCCAGCTCACCGATAGGGGAGGGGGAAGCTTTCTTT | CASSPIGEGEAFF
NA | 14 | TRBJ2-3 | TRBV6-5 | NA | TGTGCCAGCAGTTACATGGGGACCACAGATACGCAGTATTTT | CASSYMGTTDTQYF
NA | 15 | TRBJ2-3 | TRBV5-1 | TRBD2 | TGCGCCAGCAGCATGACTAGCGGGCCCACAGATACGCAGTATTTT | CASSMTSGPTDTQYF
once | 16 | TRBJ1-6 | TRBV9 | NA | TGTGCCAGCAGCGTAGGTCTGGGGGCGTTTGATTCACCCCTCCACTTT | CASSVGLGAFDSPLHF
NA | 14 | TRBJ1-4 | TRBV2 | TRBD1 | TGTGCCAGCAGTCCGGGACAGATTAATGAAAAACTGTTTTTT | CASSPGQINEKLFF
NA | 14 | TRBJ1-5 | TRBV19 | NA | TGTGCCAGTAGTATCTCTCTGGGGAATCAGCCCCAGCATTTT | CASSISLGNQPQHF
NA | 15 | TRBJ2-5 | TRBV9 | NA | TGTGCCAGCAGCGCCTCCGGGACATCGGTAGAGACCCAGTACTTC | CASSASGTSVETQYF
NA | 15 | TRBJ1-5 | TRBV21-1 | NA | TGTGCCAGCAGCTTGGACAGGGAAAGCAATCAGCCCCAGCATTTT | CASSLDRESNQPQHF
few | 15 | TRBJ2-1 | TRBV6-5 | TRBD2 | TGTGCCAGCAGCCATCTAGCGGGGGCGGCTATTGAGCAGTTCTTC | CASSHLAGAAIEQFF
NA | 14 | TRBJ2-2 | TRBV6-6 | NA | TGTGCCAGCAGCCCCTCTGGGGCGACCGGGGAGCTGTTTTTT | CASSPSGATGELFF
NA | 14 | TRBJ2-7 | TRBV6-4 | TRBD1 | TGTGCCAGCAGTGAAGGGGGCTTCAGGGGCGAGCAGTACTTC | CASSEGGFRGEQYF
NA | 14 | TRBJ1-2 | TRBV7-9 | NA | TGTGCCAGCAGCACCGGGAGGAACAACTATGGCTACACCTTC | CASSTGRNNYGYTF
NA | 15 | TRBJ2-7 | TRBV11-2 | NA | TGTGCCAGCAGCTTAGCAGGGCAAAGCTCCTACGAGCAGTACTTC | CASSLAGQSSYEQYF
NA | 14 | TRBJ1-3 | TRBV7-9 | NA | TGTGCCAGCAGCTCGCTGGAACCTGGAAACACCATATATTTT | CASSSLEPGNTIYF
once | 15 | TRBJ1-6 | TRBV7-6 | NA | TGTGCCAGCAGTCACCGGGGGGGGCGGGAGTCACCCCTCCACTTT | CASSHRGGRESPLHF
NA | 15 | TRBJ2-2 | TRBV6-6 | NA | TGTGCCAGCAGTTACTGGCCAGCGAACACCGGGGAGCTGTTTTTT | CASSYWPANTGELFF